A single T cell receptor (beta chain) is shown here with its context. The source of the sample is a study of blood T cell repertoires in COVID-19. On the study more broadly: Samples representing acute and convalescent COVID-19 were sourced from the United States, Italy and Spain. Sample material is recorded as cDNA or gDNA derived from T cells, B-cell-depleted T cells, or PBMCs.

Trimming pared 3 bases from V and 4 bases from J, leaving 9 bases between. The CDR3 consists of 13 residues. Germline values: CDR1 LGHNA, CDR2 YNFKEQ. Authors' processing steps: Reference gene primer amplification gave nucleated cell count estimates. Repertoires were generated with immunoSEQ multiplex PCR, while TCRdb's copy carries only in-frame clones and drops some. V and J calls and clone size are as listed in that table; D and trimming were resolved from the DNA. The sample consists of 53,000 or so clones, roughly 78% of them appearing once. The sequence came from a man aged 55 to 70 with acute or convalescent COVID-19. The chain couples TRBV4-2 to TRBJ1-2, with D possibly TRBD1 on 5 matching bases. Sequencing was carried out using peripheral blood. For the CDR3, the DNA is TGTGCCAGCAGCCACCAGGGATCCTATGGCTACACCTTC. This translates into CASSHQGSYGYTF.